This TCR beta chain was sequenced during a study of identical twins. This clonotype turned up a few times. Antigen: not known. Study-wide results and caveats: Those out-of-frame alpha sequences shared by twins showed an excess of low generation probability.

TCRdb called the 5' RACE reads again in MiXCR, with one record for every CDR3 protein. This sample has approximately 550,000 distinct CDR3 sequences, with about a fifth found just once. This same sample was also taken into another study, of yellow fever vaccine responses in identical twins.

The clonotype was recovered from a woman between 18 and 29 years old in good health. Material for sequencing was CD4+ T cells sorted from blood.

Here the CDR3 DNA reads TGTGCCAGCAGCGTCGGCGGGGCCTGGGCCAAAAACATTCAGTACTTC. Amino acids: CASSVGGAWAKNIQYF. The chain joins TRBV7-8 to TRBJ2-4; weak D call: TRBD2 (6 bases). Trimming took off 5 bases at V and 1 base at J, with 15 bases between the two ends. This CDR3 contains 16 residues. The germline CDR1 and CDR2 sequences are SGHVS and FQNEAQ. Variable domain in full (rest from reference TRBV7-8 and TRBJ2-4): GAGVSQSPRYKVAKRGQDVALRCDPISGHVSLFWYQQALGQGPEFLTYFQNEAQLDKSGLPSDRFFAERPEGSVSTLKIQRTQQEDSAVYLCASSVGGAWAKNIQYFGAGTRLSVL.